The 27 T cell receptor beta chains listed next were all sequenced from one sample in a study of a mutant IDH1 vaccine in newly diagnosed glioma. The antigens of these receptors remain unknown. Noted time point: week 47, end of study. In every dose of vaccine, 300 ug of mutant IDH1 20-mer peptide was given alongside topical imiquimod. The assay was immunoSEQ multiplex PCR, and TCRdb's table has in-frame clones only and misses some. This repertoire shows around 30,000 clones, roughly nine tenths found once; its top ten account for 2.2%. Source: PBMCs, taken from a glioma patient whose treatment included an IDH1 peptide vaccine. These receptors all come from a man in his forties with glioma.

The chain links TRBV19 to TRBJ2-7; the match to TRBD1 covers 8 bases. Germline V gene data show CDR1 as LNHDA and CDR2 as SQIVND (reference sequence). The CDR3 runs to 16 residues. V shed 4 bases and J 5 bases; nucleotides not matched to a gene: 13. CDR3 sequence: CASSKSPGQEGHEQYF. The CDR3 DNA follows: TGTGCCAGTAGTAAATCCCCGGGACAGGAAGGTCACGAGCAGTACTTC.

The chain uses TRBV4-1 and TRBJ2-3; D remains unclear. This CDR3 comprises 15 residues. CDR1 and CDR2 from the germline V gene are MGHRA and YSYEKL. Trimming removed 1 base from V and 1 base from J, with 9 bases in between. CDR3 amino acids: CASSQGQPRTDTQYF. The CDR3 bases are TGCGCCAGCAGCCAAGGGCAGCCCCGCACAGATACGCAGTATTTT.

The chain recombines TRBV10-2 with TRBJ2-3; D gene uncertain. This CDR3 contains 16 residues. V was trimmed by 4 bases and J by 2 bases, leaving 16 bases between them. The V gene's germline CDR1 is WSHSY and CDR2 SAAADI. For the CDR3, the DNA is TGCGCCAGCAGTGTCTCGTTCTCTGGGCTCACAGATACGCAGTATTTT. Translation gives CASSVSFSGLTDTQYF.

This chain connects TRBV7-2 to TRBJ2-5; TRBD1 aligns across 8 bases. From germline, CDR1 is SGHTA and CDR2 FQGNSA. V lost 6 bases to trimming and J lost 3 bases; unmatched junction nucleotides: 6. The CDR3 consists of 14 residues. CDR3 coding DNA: TGTGCCAGCAGAAGGGACAGGAGGGAAGAGACCCAGTACTTC. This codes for CASRRDRREETQYF.

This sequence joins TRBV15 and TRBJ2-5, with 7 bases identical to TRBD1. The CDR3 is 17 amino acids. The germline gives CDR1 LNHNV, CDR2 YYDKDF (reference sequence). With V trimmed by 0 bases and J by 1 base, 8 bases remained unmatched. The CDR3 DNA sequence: TGTGCCACCAGCAGAGACCTTGGGACAGTCGGCCAAGAGACCCAGTACTTC. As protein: CATSRDLGTVGQETQYF.

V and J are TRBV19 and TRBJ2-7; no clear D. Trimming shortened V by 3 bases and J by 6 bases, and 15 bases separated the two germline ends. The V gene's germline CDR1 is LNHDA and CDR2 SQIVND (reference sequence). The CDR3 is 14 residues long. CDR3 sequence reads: CASSIWAANGEQYF. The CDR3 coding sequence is TGTGCCAGTAGTATTTGGGCGGCAAACGGCGAGCAGTACTTC. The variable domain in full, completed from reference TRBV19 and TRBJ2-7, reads DGGITQSPKYLFRKEGQNVTLSCEQNLNHDAMYWYRQDPGQGLRLIYYSQIVNDFQKGDIAEGYSVSREKKESFPLTVTSAQKNPTAFYLCASSIWAANGEQYFGPGTRLTVT.

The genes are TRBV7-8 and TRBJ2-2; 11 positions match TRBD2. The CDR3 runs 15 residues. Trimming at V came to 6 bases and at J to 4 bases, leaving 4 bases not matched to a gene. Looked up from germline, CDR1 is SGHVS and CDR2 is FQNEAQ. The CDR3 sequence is CASRILAGVTGELFF. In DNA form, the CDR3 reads TGTGCCAGCAGAATACTAGCGGGAGTCACCGGGGAGCTGTTTTTT.

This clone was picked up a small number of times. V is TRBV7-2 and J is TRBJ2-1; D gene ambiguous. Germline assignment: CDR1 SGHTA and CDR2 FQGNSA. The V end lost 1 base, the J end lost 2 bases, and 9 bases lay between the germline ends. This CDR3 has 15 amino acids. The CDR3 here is CASSLGTSAYNEQFF. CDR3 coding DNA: TGTGCCAGCAGCTTAGGGACCTCCGCCTACAATGAGCAGTTCTTC.

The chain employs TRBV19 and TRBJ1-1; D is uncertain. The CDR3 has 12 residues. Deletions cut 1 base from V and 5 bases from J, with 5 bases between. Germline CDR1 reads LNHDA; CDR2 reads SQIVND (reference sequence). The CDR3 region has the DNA TGTGCCAGTAGTATAGGACTGACTGAAGCTTTCTTT. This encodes CASSIGLTEAFF.

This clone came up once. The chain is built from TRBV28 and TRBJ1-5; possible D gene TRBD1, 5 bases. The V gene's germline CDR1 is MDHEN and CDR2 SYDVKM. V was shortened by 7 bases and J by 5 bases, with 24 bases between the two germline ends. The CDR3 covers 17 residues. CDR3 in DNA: TGTGCCAGCACCGGCGAGGGGACTCGCCTGAGCCATCAGCCCCAGCATTTT. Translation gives CASTGEGTRLSHQPQHF.

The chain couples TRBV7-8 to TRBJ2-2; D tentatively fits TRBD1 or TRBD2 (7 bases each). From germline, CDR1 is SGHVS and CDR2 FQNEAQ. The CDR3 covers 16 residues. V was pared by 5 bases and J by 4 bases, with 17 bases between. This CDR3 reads CASSPTRGGSTGELFF. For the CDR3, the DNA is TGTGCCAGCAGCCCTACCAGGGGGGGGTCCACCGGGGAGCTGTTTTTT.

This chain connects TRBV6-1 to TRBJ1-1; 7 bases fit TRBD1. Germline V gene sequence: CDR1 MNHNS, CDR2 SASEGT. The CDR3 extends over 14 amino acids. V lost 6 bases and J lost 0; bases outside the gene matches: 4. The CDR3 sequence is CASRVGQLNTEAFF. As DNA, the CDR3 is TGTGCCAGCAGAGTGGGACAGCTGAACACTGAAGCTTTCTTT.

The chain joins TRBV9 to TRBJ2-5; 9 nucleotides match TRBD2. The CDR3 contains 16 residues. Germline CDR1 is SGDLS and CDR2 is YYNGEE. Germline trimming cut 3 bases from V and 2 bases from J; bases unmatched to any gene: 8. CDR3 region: CASSAGLAGIQETQYF. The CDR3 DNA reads TGTGCCAGCAGCGCCGGGCTAGCGGGGATACAAGAGACCCAGTACTTC.

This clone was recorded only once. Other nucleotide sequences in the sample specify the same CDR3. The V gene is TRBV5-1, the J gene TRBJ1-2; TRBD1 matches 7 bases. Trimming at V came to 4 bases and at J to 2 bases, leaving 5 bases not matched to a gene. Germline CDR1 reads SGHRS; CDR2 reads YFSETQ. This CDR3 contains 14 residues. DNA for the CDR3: TGCGCCAGCAGCCTGACAGGGATAAACTATGGCTACACCTTC. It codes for CASSLTGINYGYTF.

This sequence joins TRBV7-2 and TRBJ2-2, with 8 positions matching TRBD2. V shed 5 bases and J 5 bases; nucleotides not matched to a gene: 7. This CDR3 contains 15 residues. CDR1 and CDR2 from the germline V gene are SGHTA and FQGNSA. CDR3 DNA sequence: TGTGCCAGCAGCCTACGGCCTAGCGGGACCGGGGAGCTGTTTTTT. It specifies CASSLRPSGTGELFF.

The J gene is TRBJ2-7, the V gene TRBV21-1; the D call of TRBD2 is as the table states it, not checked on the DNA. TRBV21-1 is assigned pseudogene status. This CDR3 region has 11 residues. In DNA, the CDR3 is TGTGCCAGGAGGGTCTCCTACGAGCAGTACTTC. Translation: CARRVSYEQYF.

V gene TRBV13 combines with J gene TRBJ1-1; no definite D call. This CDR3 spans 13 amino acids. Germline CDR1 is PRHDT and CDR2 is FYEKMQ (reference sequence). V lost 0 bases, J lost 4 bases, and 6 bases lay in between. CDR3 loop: CASSLGVVTEAFF. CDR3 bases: TGTGCCAGCAGCTTAGGGGTAGTCACTGAAGCTTTCTTT. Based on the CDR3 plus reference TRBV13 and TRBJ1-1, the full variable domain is AAGVIQSPRHLIKEKRETATLKCYPIPRHDTVYWYQQGPGQDPQFLISFYEKMQSDKGSIPDRFSAQQFSDYHSELNMSSLELGDSALYFCASSLGVVTEAFFGQGTRLTVV.

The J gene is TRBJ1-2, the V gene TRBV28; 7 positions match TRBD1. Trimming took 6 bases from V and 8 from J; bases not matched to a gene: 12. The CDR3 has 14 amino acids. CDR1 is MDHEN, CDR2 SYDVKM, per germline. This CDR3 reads CASRKTGMIGGYTF. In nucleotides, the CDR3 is TGTGCCAGCAGAAAGACAGGGATGATCGGCGGCTACACCTTC.

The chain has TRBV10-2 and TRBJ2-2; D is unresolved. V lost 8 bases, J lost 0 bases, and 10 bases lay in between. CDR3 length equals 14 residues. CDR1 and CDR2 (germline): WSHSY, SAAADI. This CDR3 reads CASGDSTNTGELFF. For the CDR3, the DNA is TGCGCCAGCGGCGACTCTACGAACACCGGGGAGCTGTTTTTT.

CDR3 region: CASSLRGRDGYNEQFF. In nucleotides, the CDR3 is TGTGCCAGCAGCTTAAGGGGTAGGGACGGCTACAATGAGCAGTTCTTC. The rearrangement links TRBV11-2 to TRBJ2-1; possibly TRBD1 or TRBD2 for D (5 bases each). Germline V gene sequence: CDR1 SGHAT, CDR2 FQNNGV. Trimming took off 2 bases at V and 3 bases at J, with 14 bases between the two ends. The CDR3 contains 16 residues.

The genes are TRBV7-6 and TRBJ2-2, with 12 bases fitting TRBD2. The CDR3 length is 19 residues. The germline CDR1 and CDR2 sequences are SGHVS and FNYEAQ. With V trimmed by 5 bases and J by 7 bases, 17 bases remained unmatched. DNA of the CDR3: TGTGCCAGCAGCGCCCATCCGCGGGCTAGCGGGAGGGCCAACGGGGAGCTGTTTTTT. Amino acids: CASSAHPRASGRANGELFF.

The CDR3 coding sequence is TGTGCCAGTAGGGGGCTTGGGGCCAACGTCCTGACTTTC. Translation: CASRGLGANVLTF. V is TRBV19 and J is TRBJ2-6; maybe TRBD1 (5 bases). V was trimmed by 6 bases and J by 3 bases, leaving 6 bases between them. The CDR3 runs to 13 residues. CDR1 and CDR2 (germline): LNHDA, SQIVND (reference sequence).

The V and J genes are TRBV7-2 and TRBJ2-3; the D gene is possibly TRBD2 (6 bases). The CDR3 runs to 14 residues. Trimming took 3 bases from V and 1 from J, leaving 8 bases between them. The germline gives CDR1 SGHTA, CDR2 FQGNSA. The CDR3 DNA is TGTGCCAGCAGCTTGGCGGGGCGCACAGATACGCAGTATTTT. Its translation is CASSLAGRTDTQYF.

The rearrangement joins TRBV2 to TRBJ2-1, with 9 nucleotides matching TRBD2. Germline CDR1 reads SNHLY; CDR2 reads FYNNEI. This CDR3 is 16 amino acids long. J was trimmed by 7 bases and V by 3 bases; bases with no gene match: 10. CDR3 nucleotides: TGTGCCAGCAGTGACGGAGGAGCGGGAGGTTGGAATGAGCAGTTCTTC. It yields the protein CASSDGGAGGWNEQFF.

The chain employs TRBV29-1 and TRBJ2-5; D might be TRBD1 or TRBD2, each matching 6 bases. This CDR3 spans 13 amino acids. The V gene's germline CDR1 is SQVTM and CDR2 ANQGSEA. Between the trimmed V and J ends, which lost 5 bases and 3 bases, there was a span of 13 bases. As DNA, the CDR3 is TGCAGCGTTCCGGTGGGGGGCGAAGAGACCCAGTACTTC. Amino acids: CSVPVGGEETQYF.

The CDR3 bases are TGTGCCAGCAGTGATCCCGGTCGGGGGACCCAGTACTTC. This sequence encodes CASSDPGRGTQYF. V is TRBV6-1 and J is TRBJ2-5, with D possibly TRBD2 on 5 matching bases. V was cut by 3 bases and J by 7 bases, with 12 bases left in between. CDR1 and CDR2 from the germline V gene are MNHNS and SASEGT. This CDR3 comprises 13 residues.

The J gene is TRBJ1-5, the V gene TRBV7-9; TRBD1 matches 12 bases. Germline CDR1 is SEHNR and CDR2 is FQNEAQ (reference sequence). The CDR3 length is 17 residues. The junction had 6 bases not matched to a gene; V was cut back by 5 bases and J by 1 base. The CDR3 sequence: CASSGGTGGASNQPQHF. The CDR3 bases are TGTGCCAGCAGCGGCGGGACAGGGGGCGCGAGCAATCAGCCCCAGCATTTT.